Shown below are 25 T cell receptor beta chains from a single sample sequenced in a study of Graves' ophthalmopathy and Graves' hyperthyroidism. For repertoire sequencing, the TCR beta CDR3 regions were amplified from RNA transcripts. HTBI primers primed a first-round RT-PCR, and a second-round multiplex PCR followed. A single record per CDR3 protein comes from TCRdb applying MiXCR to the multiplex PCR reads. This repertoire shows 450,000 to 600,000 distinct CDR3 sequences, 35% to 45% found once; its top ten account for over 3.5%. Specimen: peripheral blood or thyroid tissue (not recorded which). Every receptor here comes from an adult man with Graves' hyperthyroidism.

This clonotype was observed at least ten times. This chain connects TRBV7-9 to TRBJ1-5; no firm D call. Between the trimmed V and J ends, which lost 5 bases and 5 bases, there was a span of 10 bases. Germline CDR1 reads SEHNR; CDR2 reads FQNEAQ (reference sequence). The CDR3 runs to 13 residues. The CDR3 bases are TGTGCCAGCAGCATAAACATGGATCAGCCCCAGCATTTT. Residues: CASSINMDQPQHF.

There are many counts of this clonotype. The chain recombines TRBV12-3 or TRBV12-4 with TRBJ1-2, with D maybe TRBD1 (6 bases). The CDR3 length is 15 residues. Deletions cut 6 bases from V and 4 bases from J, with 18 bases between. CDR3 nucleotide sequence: TGTGCCAGCAGGGCTAGGACAGCGGAACTCTATGGCTACACCTTC. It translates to CASRARTAELYGYTF.

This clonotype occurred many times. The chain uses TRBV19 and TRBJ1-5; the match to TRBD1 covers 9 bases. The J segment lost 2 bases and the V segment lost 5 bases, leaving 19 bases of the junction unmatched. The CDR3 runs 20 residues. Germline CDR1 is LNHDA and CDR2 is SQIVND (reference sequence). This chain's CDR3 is CASSLLPGQGLTGGNQPQHF. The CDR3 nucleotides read TGTGCCAGTAGTCTCCTACCGGGACAGGGCCTGACCGGGGGCAATCAGCCCCAGCATTTT. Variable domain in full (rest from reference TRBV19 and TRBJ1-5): DGGITQSPKYLFRKEGQNVTLSCEQNLNHDAMYWYRQDPGQGLRLIYYSQIVNDFQKGDIAEGYSVSREKKESFPLTVTSAQKNPTAFYLCASSLLPGQGLTGGNQPQHFGDGTRLSIL.

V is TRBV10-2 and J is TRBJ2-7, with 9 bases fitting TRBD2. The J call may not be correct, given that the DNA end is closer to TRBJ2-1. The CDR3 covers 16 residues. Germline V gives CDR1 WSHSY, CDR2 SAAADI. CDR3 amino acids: CASSDLAGSSYNEQFF. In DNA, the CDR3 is TGCGCCAGCAGTGATCTAGCGGGAAGCTCCTACAATGAGCAGTTCTTC.

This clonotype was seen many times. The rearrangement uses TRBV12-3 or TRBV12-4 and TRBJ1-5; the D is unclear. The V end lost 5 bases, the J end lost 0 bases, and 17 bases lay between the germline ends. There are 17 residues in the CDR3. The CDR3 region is CASSKKEGLPSNQPQHF. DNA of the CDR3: TGTGCCAGCAGTAAAAAGGAGGGATTGCCTAGCAATCAGCCCCAGCATTTT.

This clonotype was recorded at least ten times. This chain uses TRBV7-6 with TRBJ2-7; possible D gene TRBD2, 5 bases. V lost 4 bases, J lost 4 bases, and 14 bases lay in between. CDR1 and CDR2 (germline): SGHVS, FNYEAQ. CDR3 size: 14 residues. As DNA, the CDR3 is TGTGCCAGCAGCTCATTCGGACGGACTTACGAGCAGTACTTC. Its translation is CASSSFGRTYEQYF.

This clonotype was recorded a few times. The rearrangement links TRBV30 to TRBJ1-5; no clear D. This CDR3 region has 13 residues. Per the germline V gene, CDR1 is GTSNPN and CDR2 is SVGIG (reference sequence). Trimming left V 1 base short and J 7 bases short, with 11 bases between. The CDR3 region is CAWSAALGQPQHF. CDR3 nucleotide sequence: TGTGCCTGGAGTGCCGCTTTAGGGCAGCCCCAGCATTTT.

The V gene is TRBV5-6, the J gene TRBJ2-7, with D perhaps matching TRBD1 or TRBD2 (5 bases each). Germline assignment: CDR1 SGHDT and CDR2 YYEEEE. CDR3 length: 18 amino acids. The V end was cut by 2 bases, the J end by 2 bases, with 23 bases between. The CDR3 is CASSFPLNTGTETYEQYF. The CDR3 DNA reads TGTGCCAGCAGCTTCCCTCTTAATACCGGGACGGAGACCTACGAGCAGTACTTC.

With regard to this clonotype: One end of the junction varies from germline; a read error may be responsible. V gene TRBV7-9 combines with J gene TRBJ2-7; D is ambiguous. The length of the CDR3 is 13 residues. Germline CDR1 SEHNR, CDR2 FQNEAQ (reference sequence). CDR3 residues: CASSLAVGYGQYF. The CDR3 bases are TGTGCCAGCAGCTTAGCTGTGGGATACGGGCAGTACTTC.

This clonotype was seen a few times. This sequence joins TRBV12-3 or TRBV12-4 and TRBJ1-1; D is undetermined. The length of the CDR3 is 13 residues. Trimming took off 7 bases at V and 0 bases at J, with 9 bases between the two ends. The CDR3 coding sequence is TGTGCCAGCAATGGGGTGATGAACACTGAAGCTTTCTTT. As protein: CASNGVMNTEAFF.

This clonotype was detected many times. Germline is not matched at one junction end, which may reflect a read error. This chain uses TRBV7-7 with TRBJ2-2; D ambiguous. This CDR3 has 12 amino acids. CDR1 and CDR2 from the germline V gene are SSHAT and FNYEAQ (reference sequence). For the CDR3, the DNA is TGTGCTAGCAGCCCCCCTCTCGGGGAGCTGTTTTTT. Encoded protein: CASSPPLGELFF. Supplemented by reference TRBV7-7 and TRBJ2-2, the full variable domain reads GAGVSQSPRYKVTKRGQDVTLRCDPISSHATLYWYQQALGQGPEFLTYFNYEAQPDKSGLPSDRFSAERPEGSISTLTIQRTEQRDSAMYRCASSPPLGELFFGEGSRLTVL.

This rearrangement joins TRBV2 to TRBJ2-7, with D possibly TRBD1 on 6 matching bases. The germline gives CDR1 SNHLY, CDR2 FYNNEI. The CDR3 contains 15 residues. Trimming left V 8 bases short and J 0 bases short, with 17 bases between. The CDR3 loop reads CASVVGTGSSYEQYF. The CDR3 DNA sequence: TGTGCCAGCGTTGTTGGTACAGGGAGCTCCTACGAGCAGTACTTC.

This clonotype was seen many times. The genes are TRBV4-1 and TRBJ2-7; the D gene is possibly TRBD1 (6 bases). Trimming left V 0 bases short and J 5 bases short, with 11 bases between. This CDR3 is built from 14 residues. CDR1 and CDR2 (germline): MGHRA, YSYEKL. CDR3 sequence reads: CASSQDAGVDEQYF. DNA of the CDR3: TGCGCCAGCAGCCAAGATGCAGGGGTGGACGAGCAGTACTTC.

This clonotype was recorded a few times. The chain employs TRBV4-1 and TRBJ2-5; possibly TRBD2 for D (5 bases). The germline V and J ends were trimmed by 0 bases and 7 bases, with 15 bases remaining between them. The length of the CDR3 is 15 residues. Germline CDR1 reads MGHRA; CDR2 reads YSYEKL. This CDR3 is CASSQEAPQRGTQYF. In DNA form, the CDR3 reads TGCGCCAGCAGCCAAGAAGCACCACAACGGGGGACCCAGTACTTC.

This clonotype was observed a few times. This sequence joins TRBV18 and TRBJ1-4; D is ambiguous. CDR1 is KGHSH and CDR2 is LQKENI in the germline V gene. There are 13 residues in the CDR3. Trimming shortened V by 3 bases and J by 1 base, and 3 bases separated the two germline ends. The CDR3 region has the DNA TGTGCCAGCTCACCGGGAACTAATGAAAAACTGTTTTTT. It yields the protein CASSPGTNEKLFF.

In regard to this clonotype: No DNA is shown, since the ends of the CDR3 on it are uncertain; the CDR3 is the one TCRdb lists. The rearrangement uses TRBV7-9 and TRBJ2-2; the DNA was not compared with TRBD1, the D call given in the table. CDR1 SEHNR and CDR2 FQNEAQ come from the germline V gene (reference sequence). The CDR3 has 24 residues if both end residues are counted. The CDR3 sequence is CASSFRDRGDYEQYFGPNTGELFF.

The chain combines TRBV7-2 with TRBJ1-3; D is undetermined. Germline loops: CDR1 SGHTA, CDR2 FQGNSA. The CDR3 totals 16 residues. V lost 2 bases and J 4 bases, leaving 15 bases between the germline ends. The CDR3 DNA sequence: TGTGCCAGCAGCTTATGGGGTGCCGGAGTCGGAAACACCATATATTTT. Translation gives CASSLWGAGVGNTIYF.

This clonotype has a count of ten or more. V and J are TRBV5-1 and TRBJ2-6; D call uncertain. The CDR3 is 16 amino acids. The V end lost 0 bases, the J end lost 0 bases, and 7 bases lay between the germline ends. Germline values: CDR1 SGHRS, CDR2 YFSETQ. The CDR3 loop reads CASSLAGTSGANVLTF. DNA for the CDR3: TGCGCCAGCAGCTTGGCCGGAACCTCTGGGGCCAACGTCCTGACTTTC.

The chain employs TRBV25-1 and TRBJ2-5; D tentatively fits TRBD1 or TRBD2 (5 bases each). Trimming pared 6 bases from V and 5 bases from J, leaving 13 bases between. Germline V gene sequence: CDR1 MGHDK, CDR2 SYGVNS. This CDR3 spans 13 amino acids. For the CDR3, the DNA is TGTGCCAGCAGCCACGGGGCTCCGGAGACCCAGTACTTC. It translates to CASSHGAPETQYF.

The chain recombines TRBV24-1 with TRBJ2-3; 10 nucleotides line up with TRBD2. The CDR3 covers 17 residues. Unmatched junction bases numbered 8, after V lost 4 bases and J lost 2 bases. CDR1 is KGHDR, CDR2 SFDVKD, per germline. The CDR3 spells CATSDLRTSGVTDTQYF. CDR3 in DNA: TGTGCCACCAGTGACCTACGGACTAGCGGAGTCACAGATACGCAGTATTTT.

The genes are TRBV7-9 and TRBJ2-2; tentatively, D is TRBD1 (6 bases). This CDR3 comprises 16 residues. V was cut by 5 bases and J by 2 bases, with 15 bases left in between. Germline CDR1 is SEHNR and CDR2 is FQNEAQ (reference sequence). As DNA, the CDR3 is TGTGCCAGCAGCCTAAGATCAGGGGCTAACACCGGGGAGCTGTTTTTT. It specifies CASSLRSGANTGELFF.

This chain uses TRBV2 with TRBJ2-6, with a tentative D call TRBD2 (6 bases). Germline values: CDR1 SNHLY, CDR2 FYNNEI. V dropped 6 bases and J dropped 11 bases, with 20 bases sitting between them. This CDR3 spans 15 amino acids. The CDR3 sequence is CASRNMAGRAYVLTF. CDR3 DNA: TGTGCCAGCAGAAACATGGCCGGGAGAGCCTACGTCCTGACTTTC.

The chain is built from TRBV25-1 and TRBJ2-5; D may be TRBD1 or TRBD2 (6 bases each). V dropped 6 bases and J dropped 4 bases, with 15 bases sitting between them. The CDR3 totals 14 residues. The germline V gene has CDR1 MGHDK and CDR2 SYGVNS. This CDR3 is CASSPGRGRETQYF. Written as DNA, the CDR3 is TGTGCCAGCAGCCCTGGTCGGGGGCGAGAGACCCAGTACTTC.

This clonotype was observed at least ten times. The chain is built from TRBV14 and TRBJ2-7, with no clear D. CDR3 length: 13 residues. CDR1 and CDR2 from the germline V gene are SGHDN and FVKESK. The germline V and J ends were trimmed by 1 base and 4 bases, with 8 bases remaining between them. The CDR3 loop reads CASSQGGRYEQYF. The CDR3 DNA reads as TGTGCCAGCAGCCAAGGTGGAAGGTACGAGCAGTACTTC.

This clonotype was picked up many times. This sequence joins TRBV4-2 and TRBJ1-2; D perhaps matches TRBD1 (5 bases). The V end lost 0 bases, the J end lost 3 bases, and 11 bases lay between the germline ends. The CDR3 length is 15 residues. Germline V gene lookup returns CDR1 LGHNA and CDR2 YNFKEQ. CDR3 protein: CASSQETARHYGYTF. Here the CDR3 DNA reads TGTGCCAGCAGCCAAGAGACAGCGAGACACTATGGCTACACCTTC.